The 30 T cell receptor beta chains in this list originate from one sample, sequenced in a study of glioma-infiltrating T cells (TCRdb year 2016). The instrument was an Illumina MiSeq. The iRepertoire nested amplicon-rescue multiplex PCR (arm-PCR) platform was used to amplify TCR alpha and beta CDR3 regions from RNA. The raw public reads went through TCRdb reprocessing: fastp at Q25, MiXCR clone calling, in-frame beta chains kept. A single entry per CDR3 protein holds the most common genes and DNA from its merged rows. Recorded for this sample are roughly 200,000 distinct CDR3 sequences; around 40% of them occurred a single time. The biggest ten clones account for 5.2% of the sample. The specimen sequenced was glioma tissue, nonneoplastic brain tissue, or PBMCs (not recorded which). Receptors were obtained from a human donor with low-grade glioma or glioblastoma, undergoing nonglioma brain surgery, or in good health (not recorded which).

CDR3 in amino acids: CASRPGLAGGYKNIQYF. The CDR3 DNA follows: TGTGCCAGCAGACCGGGACTAGCGGGAGGTTACAAAAACATTCAGTACTTC. The V and J genes are TRBV6-1 and TRBJ2-4; 15 nucleotides line up with TRBD2. CDR1 is MNHNS, CDR2 SASEGT, per germline. The CDR3 is 17 amino acids. V dropped 6 bases and J dropped 3; count of bases not matched to a gene: 6.

Worth noting for this clonotype: One end of the junction varies from germline; a read error may be responsible. The chain employs TRBV29-1 and TRBJ1-3, with 7 nucleotides matching TRBD1. Germline CDR1 reads SQVTM; CDR2 reads ANQGSEA. The CDR3 contains 13 residues. CDR3 residues: CSVGQASGNNIYF. CDR3 bases: TGCAGCGTCGGACAGGCCTCTGGAAACAACATATATTTT.

This clonotype has at least ten counts. This chain links TRBV28 with TRBJ1-5; 10 positions agree with TRBD1. There are 18 residues in the CDR3. V trimming: 3 bases; J trimming: 2 bases; junction bases outside the gene matches: 10. The germline V gene has CDR1 MDHEN and CDR2 SYDVKM. CDR3 in DNA: TGTGCCAGCAGTTTCCGGACAGGGGGGGGGGGCCGCAATCAGCCCCAGCATTTT. Its translation: CASSFRTGGGGRNQPQHF.

The rearrangement links TRBV11-1 to TRBJ2-3, with a possible D match to TRBD2 (6 bases). V was clipped by 3 bases and J by 4 bases, with 20 bases between them. The CDR3 is 17 residues long. CDR1 and CDR2 from the germline V gene are SGHAT and FQDESV (reference sequence). CDR3 DNA: TGTGCCAGCAGCTTCGCCGTAACGGGAGCGGTGGCAGATACGCAGTATTTT. It specifies CASSFAVTGAVADTQYF.

Only a few counts were recorded for this clonotype. The V call is TRBV9, the J call TRBJ2-3; the D is unclear. The V gene lost 0 bases and the J gene lost 2 bases, with 10 bases spanning the gap. The CDR3 length is 15 residues. Germline assignment: CDR1 SGDLS and CDR2 YYNGEE. CDR3 in DNA: TGTGCCAGCAGCGTAGTGGCGGCTTACACAGATACGCAGTATTTT. It encodes CASSVVAAYTDTQYF.

This clonotype was seen just once. A much larger clonotype is one base distant, so this may be a read error. The CDR3 reads CASSPRDGAYEKYF. CDR3 DNA sequence: TGTGCCAGCAGCCCCCGGGACGGAGCCTACGAGAAGTACTTC. This rearrangement joins TRBV7-2 to TRBJ2-7; D is tentatively TRBD1 or TRBD2 (5 bases each). The CDR3 consists of 14 residues. Germline loops: CDR1 SGHTA, CDR2 FQGNSA.

In this sample, this clonotype turned up many times. The rearrangement uses TRBV28 and TRBJ2-7; D not certain. V was cut by 5 bases and J by 4 bases, with 15 bases left in between. The CDR3 runs to 14 residues. Looked up from germline, CDR1 is MDHEN and CDR2 is SYDVKM. CDR3 nucleotide sequence: TGTGCCAGCAGTAACTCGCGGCTCCCTTACGAGCAGTACTTC. Its protein product is CASSNSRLPYEQYF.

This clonotype was counted at least ten times. Here the CDR3 reads CASRLASAKNIQYF. CDR3 nucleotides: TGTGCCAGCAGACTAGCTTCAGCCAAAAACATTCAGTACTTC. This chain joins TRBV6-1 and TRBJ2-4; weak D call: TRBD2 (6 bases). Germline V CDR1 and CDR2: MNHNS, SASEGT. This CDR3 is built from 14 residues. The V end lost 6 bases, the J end lost 0 bases, and 9 bases lay between the germline ends.

This clonotype was detected many times. This sequence joins TRBV2 and TRBJ2-3; 8 bases map to TRBD2. V lost 7 bases to trimming and J lost 6 bases; unmatched junction nucleotides: 6. Per the germline V gene, CDR1 is SNHLY and CDR2 is FYNNEI. This CDR3 is built from 13 residues. CDR3 in amino acids: CASMGSGVDTQYF. CDR3 DNA sequence: TGTGCCAGCATGGGTAGCGGGGTGGATACGCAGTATTTT.

The V gene is TRBV6-1, the J gene TRBJ2-1, with D maybe TRBD2 (5 bases). Trimming stripped 6 bases from V and 10 bases from J, with 19 bases between. The CDR3 has 14 amino acids. Germline lookup yields CDR1 MNHNS and CDR2 SASEGT. This CDR3 is CASRVLGRPYEQFF. CDR3 sequence (DNA): TGTGCCAGCAGGGTCCTGGGGAGACCCTACGAGCAGTTCTTC.

About this clonotype itself: One junction end disagrees with the germline gene, perhaps due to a read error. The genes are TRBV27 and TRBJ2-5; D is perhaps TRBD1 (5 bases). CDR3 length: 15 residues. CDR1 and CDR2 from the germline V gene are MNHEY and SMNVEV (reference sequence). DNA of the CDR3: TGTGCCAGCAGTTTAGCAGGGAATTCCTACAATGAGAAGTCCTTC. It is translated as CASSLAGNSYNEKSF.

On this clonotype itself: This may stem from a read error, because a much larger clone lies one nucleotide away. Here the CDR3 reads CDSSSTGPRNYGYTF. CDR3 DNA: TGTGACAGCAGTTCGACAGGGCCACGAAACTATGGCTACACCTTC. The chain recombines TRBV6-5 with TRBJ1-2; 7 bases agree with TRBD1. The CDR3 totals 15 residues. Germline-derived CDR1 and CDR2 are MNHEY and SVGAGI.

Details on this clonotype: An end of the junction differs from the germline gene, which may be a read error. The chain employs TRBV6-1 and TRBJ1-6; D gene unclear. The germline V gene has CDR1 MNHNS and CDR2 SASEGT. The CDR3 spans 16 residues. CDR3 sequence (DNA): TGTGCCAGCGGAGAACTACTAAGCTCCTATAATTCACCCCTCCACTTC. Protein: CASGELLSSYNSPLHF.

This clonotype was recorded many times. V gene TRBV24-1 combines with J gene TRBJ1-2; D possibly corresponds to TRBD1 (6 bases). V was shortened by 4 bases and J by 2 bases, with 10 bases between the two germline ends. The CDR3 spans 14 residues. Germline CDR1 KGHDR, CDR2 SFDVKD. This CDR3 is CATSEPGQNYGYTF. Here the CDR3 DNA reads TGTGCCACCAGTGAACCAGGACAGAACTATGGCTACACCTTC.

In the case of this clonotype: A read error may be the cause here, since a much bigger clone is one base away. This chain links TRBV28 with TRBJ2-7; TRBD2 matches at 11 bases. The CDR3 is made up of 14 amino acids. The ends lost 6 bases at V and 4 bases at J; junction bases unmatched: 5. CDR1 MDHEN and CDR2 SYDVKM come from the germline V gene. The chain's CDR3 is CASSGLAGPYEQYF. The CDR3 DNA sequence: TGTGCCAGCAGCGGACTAGCGGGTCCATACGAGCAGTACTTC.

The CDR3 here is CASTGISNQAKHF. In nucleotides, the CDR3 is TGTGCCAGCACCGGCATTAGCAATCAGGCCAAGCATTTT. The chain is built from TRBV28 and TRBJ1-5; D unclear. Per germline, CDR1 MDHEN and CDR2 SYDVKM. The CDR3 is 13 residues long. Trimming stripped 7 bases from V and 14 bases from J, with 21 bases between.

In regard to this clonotype: The junction and the germline gene differ at one end; a read error may be behind it. The chain joins TRBV20-1 to TRBJ2-5; D is possibly TRBD2 (6 bases). CDR3 length: 12 amino acids. The V gene's germline CDR1 is DFQATT and CDR2 SNEGSKA (reference sequence). In nucleotides, the CDR3 is TGCAGTGCTATGACTAGTGGAGAGGCCCAGTACTTC. This codes for CSAMTSGEAQYF.

In the case of this clonotype: One base away lies a much larger clone, so this may be a sequencing read error. The chain recombines TRBV18 with TRBJ1-1; maybe TRBD1 (5 bases). V was cut by 1 base and J by 4 bases, with 16 bases left in between. Germline V CDR1 and CDR2: KGHSH, LQKENI. The CDR3 contains 16 residues. The CDR3 sequence: CASSPRPGTSSTEAFF. In DNA form, the CDR3 reads TGTGCCAGCTCACCACGACCAGGGACGTCGAGCACTGAAGCTTTCTTT.

The chain combines TRBV24-1 with TRBJ2-3; the match to TRBD1 covers 9 bases. This CDR3 has 17 residues. Germline V lookup: CDR1 KGHDR, CDR2 SFDVKD. V lost 4 bases, J lost 5 bases, and 12 bases stayed unmatched. DNA for the CDR3: TGTGCCACCAGTGACCACGGACAGGGGCTTAGAAGAGATACGCAGTATTTT. It is translated as CATSDHGQGLRRDTQYF.

The chain recombines TRBV28 with TRBJ2-5, with D possibly TRBD2 on 6 matching bases. The ends were cut back, 6 bases at V and 0 bases at J, with 17 bases in the middle. This CDR3 comprises 16 residues. CDR1 MDHEN and CDR2 SYDVKM come from the germline V gene. The CDR3 DNA reads TGTGCCAGCAGCTCCACCGGGAGCTCGTACCAAGAGACCCAGTACTTC. Amino acid sequence: CASSSTGSSYQETQYF.

The chain employs TRBV20-1 and TRBJ1-1; D remains unclear. Germline lookup yields CDR1 DFQATT and CDR2 SNEGSKA (reference sequence). The CDR3 covers 13 residues. Deletions cut 4 bases from V and 5 bases from J, with 14 bases between. The CDR3 nucleotides read TGCAGTGCTAAGCGTCTTCAAGTGACTGAAGCTTTCTTT. This codes for CSAKRLQVTEAFF.

This clonotype was picked up many times. This sequence joins TRBV20-1 and TRBJ2-7, with D unresolved. V was cut by 1 base and J by 2 bases, with 9 bases left in between. The germline CDR1 and CDR2 sequences are DFQATT and SNEGSKA (reference sequence). CDR3 length equals 13 residues. This CDR3 is CSARATVAYEQYF. The CDR3 DNA is TGCAGTGCTAGAGCGACGGTCGCCTACGAGCAGTACTTC.

As for this clonotype: One end of the junction varies from germline; a read error may be responsible. This rearrangement joins TRBV20-1 to TRBJ2-3; D is undetermined. CDR1 and CDR2 from the germline V gene are DFQATT and SNEGSKA (reference sequence). The CDR3 length is 14 residues. The CDR3 DNA follows: TGCAGTGCTATCGGAGAACGATGCACTGATACGCAGTATTTT. Protein: CSAIGERCTDTQYF.

The chain joins TRBV12-3 or TRBV12-4 to TRBJ1-1; 8 bases line up with TRBD1. This CDR3 comprises 13 residues. CDR3 in amino acids: CSTNQGADTEAFF. CDR3 nucleotides: TGTTCCACCAATCAGGGGGCAGACACTGAAGCTTTCTTT.

This clonotype was counted at least ten times. The V call is TRBV20-1, the J call TRBJ2-7, with 7 bases fitting TRBD2. V shed 1 base and J 1 base; nucleotides not matched to a gene: 4. The CDR3 runs to 14 residues. CDR1 and CDR2 (germline): DFQATT, SNEGSKA (reference sequence). CDR3 protein: CSARGLAESYEQYF. CDR3 DNA sequence: TGCAGTGCTAGAGGTCTAGCGGAGTCCTACGAGCAGTACTTC.

In regard to this clonotype: At one end, the junction sequence differs from germline, possibly due to a read error. The V call is TRBV20-1, the J call TRBJ1-1; D call uncertain. The CDR3 length is 14 residues. Germline V gene lookup returns CDR1 DFQATT and CDR2 SNEGSKA (reference sequence). The CDR3: CSDREGVMNTEALF. The CDR3 DNA follows: TGCAGTGATAGAGAAGGTGTTATGAACACTGAAGCTTTATTT.

The chain recombines TRBV5-1 with TRBJ2-1; 7 bases align to TRBD1. V shed 2 bases, J shed 0 bases, and the junction held 5 bases outside the gene matches. There are 16 residues in the CDR3. The germline gives CDR1 SGHRS, CDR2 YFSETQ. In nucleotides, the CDR3 is TGCGCCAGCAGCTTACAGACAGGGAGCTCCTACAATGAGCAGTTCTTC. Translated: CASSLQTGSSYNEQFF.

In the case of this clonotype: This could be a read error, since a much larger clone is one nucleotide away. The chain employs TRBV27 and TRBJ2-2; 9 nucleotides match TRBD2. Germline V gene lookup returns CDR1 MNHEY and CDR2 SMNVEV (reference sequence). This CDR3 has 15 amino acids. CDR3 sequence reads: CASRRLAVHTGDLFF. For the CDR3, the DNA is TGTGCCAGCAGACGACTAGCGGTTCACACCGGGGATCTGTTTTTT.

This clonotype was seen at least ten times. The V call is TRBV12-3 or TRBV12-4, the J call TRBJ1-2; D ambiguous. The CDR3 sequence is 12 residues long. Trimming pared 7 bases from V and 4 bases from J, leaving 10 bases between. CDR3 bases: TGTGCCAGCACTATATACGGCTATGGCTACACCTTC. The encoded protein is CASTIYGYGYTF.

In this sample, this clonotype turned up many times. This rearrangement joins TRBV20-1 to TRBJ2-3; TRBD2 matches at 10 bases. This CDR3 region has 15 residues. The germline V gene encodes CDR1 DFQATT and CDR2 SNEGSKA (reference sequence). With V trimmed by 4 bases and J by 3 bases, 7 bases remained unmatched. CDR3 amino acids: CSANPLAGLTDTQYF. The DNA of the CDR3 is TGCAGTGCTAATCCACTAGCGGGATTAACAGATACGCAGTATTTT.